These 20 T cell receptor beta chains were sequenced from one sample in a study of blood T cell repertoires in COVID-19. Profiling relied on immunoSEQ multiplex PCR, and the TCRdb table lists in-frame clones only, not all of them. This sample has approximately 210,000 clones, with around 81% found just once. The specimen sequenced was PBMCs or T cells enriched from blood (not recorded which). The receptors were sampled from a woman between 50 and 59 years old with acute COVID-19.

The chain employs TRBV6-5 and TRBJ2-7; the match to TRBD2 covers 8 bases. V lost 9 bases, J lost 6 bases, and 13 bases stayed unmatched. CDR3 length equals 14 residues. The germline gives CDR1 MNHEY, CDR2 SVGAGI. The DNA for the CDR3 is TGTGCCAGTGCCCCGGGAGGGCCGAACACCGAGCAGTACTTC. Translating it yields CASAPGGPNTEQYF.

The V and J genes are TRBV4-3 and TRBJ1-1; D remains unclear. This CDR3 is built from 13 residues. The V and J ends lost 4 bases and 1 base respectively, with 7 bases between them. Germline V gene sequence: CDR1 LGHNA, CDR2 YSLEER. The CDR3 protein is CASSRAGNTEAFF. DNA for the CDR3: TGCGCCAGCAGCCGCGCAGGGAACACTGAAGCTTTCTTT.

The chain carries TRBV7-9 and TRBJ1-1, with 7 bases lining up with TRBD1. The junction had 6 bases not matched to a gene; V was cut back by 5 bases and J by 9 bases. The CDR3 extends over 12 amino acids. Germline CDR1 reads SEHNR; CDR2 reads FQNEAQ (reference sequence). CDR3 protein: CASSETGIQAFF. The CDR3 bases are TGTGCCAGCAGCGAGACAGGGATTCAAGCTTTCTTT.

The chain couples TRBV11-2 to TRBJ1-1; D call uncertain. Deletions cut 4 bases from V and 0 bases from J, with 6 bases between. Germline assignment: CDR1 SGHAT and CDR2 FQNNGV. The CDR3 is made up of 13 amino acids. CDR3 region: CASSSQMNTEAFF. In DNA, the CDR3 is TGTGCCAGCAGCTCTCAGATGAACACTGAAGCTTTCTTT.

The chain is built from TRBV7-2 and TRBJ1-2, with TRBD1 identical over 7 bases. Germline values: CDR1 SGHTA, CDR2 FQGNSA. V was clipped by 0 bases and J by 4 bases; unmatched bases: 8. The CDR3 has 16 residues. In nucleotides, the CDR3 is TGTGCCAGCAGCTTAGCGGGACAGACAAAACTCTATGGCTACACCTTC. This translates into CASSLAGQTKLYGYTF.

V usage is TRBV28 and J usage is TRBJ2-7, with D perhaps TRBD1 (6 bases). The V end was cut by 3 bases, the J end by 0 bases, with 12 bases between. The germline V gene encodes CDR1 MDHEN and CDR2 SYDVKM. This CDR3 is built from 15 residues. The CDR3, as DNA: TGTGCCAGCAGTTTCTTGAGGGGGACCTCCTACGAGCAGTACTTC. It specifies CASSFLRGTSYEQYF.

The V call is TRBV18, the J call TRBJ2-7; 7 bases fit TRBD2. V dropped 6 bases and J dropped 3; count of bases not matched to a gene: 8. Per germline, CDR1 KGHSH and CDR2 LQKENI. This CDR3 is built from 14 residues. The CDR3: CASSSREGNYEQYF. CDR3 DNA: TGTGCCAGCTCCTCGAGGGAGGGTAACTACGAGCAGTACTTC.

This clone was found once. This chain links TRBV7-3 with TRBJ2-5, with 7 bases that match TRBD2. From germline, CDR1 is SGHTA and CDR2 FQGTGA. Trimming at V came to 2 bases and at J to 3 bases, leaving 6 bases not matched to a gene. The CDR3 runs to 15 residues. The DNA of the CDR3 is TGTGCCAGCAGCTTAGGTGGGACTACTAAAGAGACCCAGTACTTC. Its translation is CASSLGGTTKETQYF. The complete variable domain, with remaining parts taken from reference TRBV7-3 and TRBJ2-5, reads GAGVSQTPSNKVTEKGKYVELRCDPISGHTALYWYRQSLGQGPEFLIYFQGTGAADDSGLPNDRFFAVRPEGSVSTLKIQRTERGDSAVYLCASSLGGTTKETQYFGPGTRLLVL.

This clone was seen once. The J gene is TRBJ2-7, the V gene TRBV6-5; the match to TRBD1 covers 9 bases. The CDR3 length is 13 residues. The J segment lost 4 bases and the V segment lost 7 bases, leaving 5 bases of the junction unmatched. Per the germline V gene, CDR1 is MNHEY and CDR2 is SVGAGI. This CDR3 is CASNMGQGYEQYF. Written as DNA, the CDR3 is TGTGCCAGCAACATGGGACAGGGATACGAGCAGTACTTC.

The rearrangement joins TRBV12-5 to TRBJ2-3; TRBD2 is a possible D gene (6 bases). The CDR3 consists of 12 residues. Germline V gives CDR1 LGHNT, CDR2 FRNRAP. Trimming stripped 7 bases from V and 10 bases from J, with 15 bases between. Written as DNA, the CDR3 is TGTGCTAGTGCTGTGGGCGGAGGGTCGCAGTATTTT. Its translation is CASAVGGGSQYF.

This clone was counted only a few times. CDR3 nucleotides: TGCAGCGTTGCGGGGAAGACCTACGAGCAGTACTTC. This codes for CSVAGKTYEQYF. The V call is TRBV29-1, the J call TRBJ2-7, with D tentatively TRBD2 (5 bases). Deletions cut 4 bases from V and 2 bases from J, with 9 bases between. CDR3 size: 12 residues. Germline V gene lookup returns CDR1 SQVTM and CDR2 ANQGSEA.

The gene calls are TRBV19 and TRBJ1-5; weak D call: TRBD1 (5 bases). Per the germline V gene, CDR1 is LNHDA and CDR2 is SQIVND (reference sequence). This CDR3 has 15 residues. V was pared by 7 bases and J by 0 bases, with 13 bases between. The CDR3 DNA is TGTGCCAGTACCCTGCGGGGGAATAGCAATCAGCCCCAGCATTTT. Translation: CASTLRGNSNQPQHF.

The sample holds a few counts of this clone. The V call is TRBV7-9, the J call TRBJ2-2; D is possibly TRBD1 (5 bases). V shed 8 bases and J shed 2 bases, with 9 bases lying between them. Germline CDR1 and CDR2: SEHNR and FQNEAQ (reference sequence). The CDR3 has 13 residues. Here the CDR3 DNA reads TGTGCCAGCCGACAGCCAAACACCGGGGAGCTGTTTTTT. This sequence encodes CASRQPNTGELFF.

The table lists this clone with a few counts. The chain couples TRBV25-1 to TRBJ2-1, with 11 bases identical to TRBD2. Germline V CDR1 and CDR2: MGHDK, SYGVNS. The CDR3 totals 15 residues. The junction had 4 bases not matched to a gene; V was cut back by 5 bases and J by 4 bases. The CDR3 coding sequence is TGTGCCAGCAGTAAACTAGCGGGAGCGTACAATGAGCAGTTCTTC. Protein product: CASSKLAGAYNEQFF. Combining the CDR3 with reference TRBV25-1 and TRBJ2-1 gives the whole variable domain EADIYQTPRYLVIGTGKKITLECSQTMGHDKMYWYQQDPGMELHLIHYSYGVNSTEKGDLSSESTVSRIRTEHFPLTLESARPSHTSQYLCASSKLAGAYNEQFFGPGTRLTVL.

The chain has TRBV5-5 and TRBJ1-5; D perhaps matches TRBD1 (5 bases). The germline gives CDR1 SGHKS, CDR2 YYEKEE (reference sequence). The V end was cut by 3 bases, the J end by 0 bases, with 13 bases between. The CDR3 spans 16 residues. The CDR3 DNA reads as TGTGCCAGCAGCTCCGGACATCCTACTAGCAATCAGCCCCAGCATTTT. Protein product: CASSSGHPTSNQPQHF.

The CDR3 bases are TGTGCCAGCTCACCATTAGGGACTAGTGGCTACGAGCAGTACTTC. This encodes CASSPLGTSGYEQYF. This sequence joins TRBV18 and TRBJ2-7; 8 bases align to TRBD2. The junction had 6 bases not matched to a gene; V was cut back by 2 bases and J by 3 bases. From germline, CDR1 is KGHSH and CDR2 LQKENI. CDR3 length: 15 amino acids.

As DNA, the CDR3 is TGTGCCAGCAGGGGAGATTGGGGCTCCTACGAGCAGTACTTC. Translated: CASRGDWGSYEQYF. The chain carries TRBV27 and TRBJ2-7; possible D gene TRBD2, 5 bases. The germline V and J ends were trimmed by 6 bases and 0 bases, with 12 bases remaining between them. This CDR3 contains 14 residues. Germline V gene data show CDR1 as MNHEY and CDR2 as SMNVEV (reference sequence).

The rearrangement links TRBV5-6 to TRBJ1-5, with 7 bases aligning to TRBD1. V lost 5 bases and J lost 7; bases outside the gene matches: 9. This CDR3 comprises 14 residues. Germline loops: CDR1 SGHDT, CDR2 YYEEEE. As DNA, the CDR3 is TGTGCCAGCAGGAGTACAGGGGATAACCAGCCCCAGCATTTT. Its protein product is CASRSTGDNQPQHF.

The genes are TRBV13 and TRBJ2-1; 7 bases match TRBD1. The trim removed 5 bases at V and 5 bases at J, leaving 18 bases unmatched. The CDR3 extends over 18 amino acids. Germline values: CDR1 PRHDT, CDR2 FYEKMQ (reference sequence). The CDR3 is CASSGDSQIGFNNNEQFF. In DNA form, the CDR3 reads TGTGCCAGCAGCGGGGACAGCCAGATCGGGTTTAATAACAATGAGCAGTTCTTC. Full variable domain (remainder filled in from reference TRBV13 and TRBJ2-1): AAGVIQSPRHLIKEKRETATLKCYPIPRHDTVYWYQQGPGQDPQFLISFYEKMQSDKGSIPDRFSAQQFSDYHSELNMSSLELGDSALYFCASSGDSQIGFNNNEQFFGPGTRLTVL.

CDR3: CASSLNGQGLYGYTF. The CDR3 nucleotides read TGTGCCAGCAGTTTAAACGGACAGGGGCTCTATGGCTACACCTTC. The genes are TRBV28 and TRBJ1-2; 9 bases are shared with TRBD1. Germline assignment: CDR1 MDHEN and CDR2 SYDVKM. V shed 2 bases, J shed 4 bases, and the junction held 5 bases outside the gene matches. The CDR3 runs 15 residues.